Shown below are 7 T cell receptor beta chains from a single sample sequenced in a study of shared clonotypes between healthy human individuals. The method was immunoSEQ multiplex PCR; TCRdb's version includes in-frame clones alone and lacks a portion of them. This table holds approximately 1.5 million clones, around 98.5% found once. The material sequenced was naive CD4+ T cells sorted from blood. As for subset: CD45RA+ positively selected. These receptors were collected from a man aged 25 to 45 in good health.

Remarks on this clone: This sample includes further DNA sequences coding for the same CDR3. The J gene is TRBJ2-7, the V gene TRBV28; 10 positions match TRBD1. Germline lookup yields CDR1 MDHEN and CDR2 SYDVKM. V lost 2 bases and J lost 2; bases outside the gene matches: 3. This CDR3 is built from 15 residues. Written as DNA, the CDR3 is TGTGCCAGCAGTTTACCGACAGGGGGCCCCTACGAGCAGTACTTC. Its translation is CASSLPTGGPYEQYF.

This chain uses TRBV7-9 with TRBJ2-3; 10 bases line up with TRBD2. The germline V gene encodes CDR1 SEHNR and CDR2 FQNEAQ (reference sequence). This CDR3 has 16 amino acids. V shed 1 base, J shed 3 bases, and the junction held 4 bases outside the gene matches. Written as DNA, the CDR3 is TGTGCCAGCAGCTTAGGGCTAGCGGGAGAGACAGATACGCAGTATTTT. Translating it yields CASSLGLAGETDTQYF.

This chain joins TRBV29-1 and TRBJ2-1; 9 bases are a match to TRBD2. V lost 7 bases to trimming and J lost 5 bases; unmatched junction nucleotides: 9. This CDR3 region has 14 residues. In germline, CDR1 is SQVTM, CDR2 ANQGSEA. Written as DNA, the CDR3 is TGCAGCGCAAAGGGACTAGCAGCCAACAATGAGCAGTTCTTC. Encoded protein: CSAKGLAANNEQFF.

This chain uses TRBV6-6 with TRBJ2-7; no definite D call. CDR1 and CDR2 from the germline V gene are MNHNY and SVGAGI (reference sequence). The CDR3 has 13 amino acids. The V end was cut by 2 bases, the J end by 4 bases, with 9 bases between. The CDR3 loop reads CASSYGLVYEQYF. The CDR3 nucleotides read TGTGCCAGCAGTTACGGGTTGGTGTACGAGCAGTACTTC.

The chain recombines TRBV19 with TRBJ1-1; D ambiguous. This CDR3 contains 17 residues. Trimming took off 4 bases at V and 0 bases at J, with 18 bases between the two ends. CDR1 and CDR2 from the germline V gene are LNHDA and SQIVND (reference sequence). In DNA, the CDR3 is TGTGCCAGTAGTAGGGGTTTTTCGAGCAGCATGAACACTGAAGCTTTCTTT. Its protein is CASSRGFSSSMNTEAFF.

The chain employs TRBV5-1 and TRBJ2-5, with D hard to call. The CDR3 length is 14 residues. In germline, CDR1 is SGHRS, CDR2 YFSETQ. V lost 4 bases, J lost 0 bases, and 10 bases lay in between. The CDR3 bases are TGCGCCAGCAGCAGGACCCCTGACCAAGAGACCCAGTACTTC. It translates to CASSRTPDQETQYF.

For this clone: The same CDR3 also results from other DNA sequences found in this sample. The V gene is TRBV11-3, the J gene TRBJ1-1, with D hard to call. CDR3 size: 13 residues. Deletions cut 0 bases from V and 0 bases from J, with 2 bases between. Germline assignment: CDR1 SGHNT and CDR2 YENEEA. Written as DNA, the CDR3 is TGTGCCAGCAGCTTAGAACTGAACACTGAAGCTTTCTTT. Amino acid sequence: CASSLELNTEAFF.